Presented here are 21 T cell receptor beta chains from one specimen sequenced in a study of neurological immune-mediated disorders. Using its own MiXCR run on the 5' RACE reads, TCRdb lists one record per CDR3 protein. The sample records about 19,000 distinct CDR3 sequences, over 2.5% being singletons. Source material: PBMCs. These receptors were obtained from a woman aged 18-29 years with multiple sclerosis.

This clonotype was detected many times. The chain employs TRBV5-1 and TRBJ2-2, with D possibly called TRBD1 or TRBD2 (5 bases each). V dropped 5 bases and J dropped 7 bases, with 15 bases sitting between them. CDR1 SGHRS and CDR2 YFSETQ come from the germline V gene. The CDR3 consists of 14 residues. CDR3 amino acids: CASSWGRNNGELFF. For the CDR3, the DNA is TGCGCCAGCAGTTGGGGACGGAATAACGGGGAGCTGTTTTTT.

Ten or more counts support this clonotype. The chain combines TRBV6-5 with TRBJ2-3; a possible D gene is TRBD1 (5 bases). This CDR3 spans 15 amino acids. The V end was cut by 5 bases, the J end by 2 bases, with 14 bases between. Germline values: CDR1 MNHEY, CDR2 SVGAGI. DNA of the CDR3: TGTGCCAGCAGTCGTCAGACCAGGGACACAGATACGCAGTATTTT. It encodes CASSRQTRDTDTQYF.

This clonotype was found many times. The chain carries TRBV20-1 and TRBJ1-2, with 9 bases that match TRBD1. Trimming at V came to 5 bases and at J to 4 bases, leaving 14 bases not matched to a gene. The germline gives CDR1 DFQATT, CDR2 SNEGSKA (reference sequence). The CDR3 has 16 residues. The CDR3 nucleotides are TGCAGTGCTCATAAGACCGGGACAGGGTTGGGCTATGGCTACACCTTC. This translates into CSAHKTGTGLGYGYTF.

This clonotype was picked up many times. This rearrangement joins TRBV28 to TRBJ2-7; D ambiguous. The germline V gene has CDR1 MDHEN and CDR2 SYDVKM. This CDR3 spans 14 amino acids. V was shortened by 3 bases and J by 9 bases, with 18 bases between the two germline ends. The CDR3 here is CASSLGSTRGGQYF. For the CDR3, the DNA is TGTGCCAGCAGTTTGGGGTCGACCCGAGGCGGGCAGTACTTC. Variable domain in full (rest from reference TRBV28 and TRBJ2-7): DVKVTQSSRYLVKRTGEKVFLECVQDMDHENMFWYRQDPGLGLRLIYFSYDVKMKEKGDIPEGYSVSREKKERFSLILESASTNQTSMYLCASSLGSTRGGQYFGPGTRLTVT.

This clonotype was seen many times. V and J are TRBV24-1 and TRBJ2-3; 10 nucleotides agree with TRBD2. The V and J ends lost 5 bases and 4 bases, in that order; junction bases with no gene match: 5. CDR3 length: 15 amino acids. Germline assignment: CDR1 KGHDR and CDR2 SFDVKD. CDR3 DNA sequence: TGTGCCACCAGTGTTTCTAGCGGGAGCCCAGATACGCAGTATTTT. Protein product: CATSVSSGSPDTQYF.

The sample holds many counts of this clonotype. V and J are TRBV5-1 and TRBJ1-1, with D possibly matching TRBD1 (6 bases). The CDR3 is made up of 13 amino acids. Trimming cost V 3 bases and J 0 bases, with 6 bases left between them. Germline-derived CDR1 and CDR2 are SGHRS and YFSETQ. CDR3 sequence reads: CASSWTVNTEAFF. In DNA, the CDR3 is TGCGCCAGCAGCTGGACAGTGAACACTGAAGCTTTCTTT.

CDR3 amino acids: CASSPPTEKGRETQYF. The CDR3 coding sequence is TGTGCCAGCTCACCACCGACGGAAAAGGGGCGGGAGACCCAGTACTTC. The chain combines TRBV18 with TRBJ2-5; D is possibly TRBD1 (5 bases). The V gene's germline CDR1 is KGHSH and CDR2 LQKENI. V lost 0 bases and J 5 bases, leaving 16 bases between the germline ends. The CDR3 has 16 residues.

The table lists this clonotype with many counts. The rearrangement joins TRBV7-6 to TRBJ2-3; D is undetermined. From germline, CDR1 is SGHVS and CDR2 FNYEAQ. V lost 4 bases to trimming and J lost 3 bases, with 2 bases between them. This CDR3 region has 11 residues. This chain's CDR3 is CASSYTDTQYF. CDR3 nucleotide sequence: TGTGCCAGCAGCTATACAGATACGCAGTATTTT.

This clonotype was observed many times. The chain has TRBV28 and TRBJ2-7; 8 bases are shared with TRBD1. Trimming at V came to 6 bases and at J to 3 bases, leaving 7 bases not matched to a gene. CDR3 length: 14 amino acids. CDR1 is MDHEN, CDR2 SYDVKM, per germline. CDR3 DNA sequence: TGTGCCAGCAGGACGACAGGGGACATCTACGAGCAGTACTTC. Residues: CASRTTGDIYEQYF.

This clonotype showed up many times. The chain joins TRBV12-3 or TRBV12-4 to TRBJ1-2; D not resolved. V gave up 3 bases and J gave up 7 bases, with 9 bases separating them. This CDR3 is built from 12 residues. CDR3 sequence: CASSLKGSGYTF. CDR3 DNA: TGTGCCAGCAGTTTGAAGGGAAGTGGCTACACCTTC.

By frequency in the sample, this clonotype is medium-sized. The chain carries TRBV28 and TRBJ2-1; tentatively, D is TRBD1 or TRBD2 (6 bases each). Trimming cost V 3 bases and J 10 bases, with 19 bases left between them. Germline lookup yields CDR1 MDHEN and CDR2 SYDVKM. The CDR3 is 15 residues long. CDR3 coding DNA: TGTGCCAGCAGTTTGAGTGGGGGGCGCTTTGGGGAGCAGTTCTTC. Its protein product is CASSLSGGRFGEQFF.

Comment on this clonotype: One end of the junction fails to match germline, which may point to a read error. The CDR3 region has the DNA TGTACCAGCAGTTACGAGGGGGTTCAAGGCTACACCTTC. Encoded protein: CTSSYEGVQGYTF. This chain links TRBV6-5 with TRBJ1-2; D is perhaps TRBD1 (6 bases). CDR1 and CDR2 from the germline V gene are MNHEY and SVGAGI. The CDR3 has 13 residues.

This clonotype was observed a few times. The rearrangement uses TRBV15 and TRBJ1-2, with D possibly matching TRBD1 (5 bases). V dropped 5 bases and J dropped 5 bases, with 12 bases sitting between them. Germline V CDR1 and CDR2: LNHNV, YYDKDF (reference sequence). CDR3 size: 13 residues. The CDR3 DNA sequence: TGTGCCACCAGCGACCGGGGCATTTATGGCTACACCTTC. The encoded protein is CATSDRGIYGYTF. Together with reference TRBV15 and TRBJ1-2, the CDR3 gives the full variable domain: DAMVIQNPRYQVTQFGKPVTLSCSQTLNHNVMYWYQQKSSQAPKLLFHYYDKDFNNEADTPDNFQSRRPNTSFCFLDIRSPGLGDTAMYLCATSDRGIYGYTFGSGTRLTVV.

At least ten counts were recorded for this clonotype. This chain joins TRBV20-1 and TRBJ2-3; 9 bases fit TRBD1. Germline V lookup: CDR1 DFQATT, CDR2 SNEGSKA (reference sequence). The CDR3 length is 15 residues. Losses at the gene ends were 5 bases for V and 2 bases for J; bases not matched to a gene: 8. The CDR3 reads CSAWGQGLDTDTQYF. The CDR3 DNA reads TGCAGTGCTTGGGGACAGGGTTTGGACACAGATACGCAGTATTTT.

By share, this clonotype ranks as medium-sized. The CDR3 reads CASAVGLAVRGTDTQYF. DNA for the CDR3: TGTGCCAGCGCGGTGGGACTAGCAGTCCGAGGCACAGATACGCAGTATTTT. This chain uses TRBV3-1 with TRBJ2-3, with TRBD2 identical over 9 bases. From germline, CDR1 is LGHDT and CDR2 YNNKEL (reference sequence). V was pared by 8 bases and J by 1 base, with 13 bases of the junction left unmatched. The CDR3 sequence is 17 residues long.

This clonotype was counted ten times or more. The chain employs TRBV20-1 and TRBJ2-3; no reliable D call. This CDR3 has 13 amino acids. CDR1 and CDR2 (germline): DFQATT, SNEGSKA (reference sequence). V dropped 5 bases and J dropped 2 bases, with 11 bases sitting between them. The CDR3 protein is CSAARGSTDTQYF. In DNA, the CDR3 is TGCAGTGCTGCTCGAGGTTCCACAGATACGCAGTATTTT.

This clonotype was found many times. V and J are TRBV15 and TRBJ2-2; D possibly corresponds to TRBD2 (6 bases). Trimming left V 0 bases short and J 6 bases short, with 11 bases between. In germline, CDR1 is LNHNV, CDR2 YYDKDF (reference sequence). The CDR3 has 15 amino acids. The CDR3 reads CATSRDTGGAGELFF. CDR3 sequence (DNA): TGTGCCACCAGCAGAGATACCGGGGGAGCCGGGGAGCTGTTTTTT.

This clonotype came up many times. The chain is built from TRBV9 and TRBJ1-1; the D is unclear. This CDR3 region has 14 residues. V shed 0 bases and J shed 5 bases, with 11 bases lying between them. CDR1 SGDLS and CDR2 YYNGEE come from the germline V gene. CDR3 sequence: CASSVGGSGTEAFF. The CDR3 coding sequence is TGTGCCAGCAGCGTAGGTGGGTCGGGGACTGAAGCTTTCTTT.

In this sample, this clonotype turned up many times. This chain uses TRBV20-1 with TRBJ1-1, with unresolved D. Germline values: CDR1 DFQATT, CDR2 SNEGSKA (reference sequence). This CDR3 is built from 15 residues. V lost 6 bases and J lost 4, with 21 bases in between. The CDR3 reads CSALGGSARTTEAFF. The CDR3 nucleotides read TGCAGTGCCCTTGGAGGGTCCGCGAGGACCACTGAAGCTTTCTTT.

This clonotype was observed at least ten times. A read error may produce the germline difference seen at one junction end. This sequence joins TRBV7-7 and TRBJ2-5; possibly TRBD2 for D (6 bases). Germline lookup yields CDR1 SSHAT and CDR2 FNYEAQ (reference sequence). The CDR3 has 13 amino acids. The CDR3 bases are TGTGCTAGCAGCTCTCGGGAGACCACGACCCAGTACTTC. It translates to CASSSRETTTQYF.

This clonotype was counted many times. The rearrangement links TRBV29-1 to TRBJ2-5; the match to TRBD2 covers 9 bases. The CDR3 has 13 amino acids. Germline V gene lookup returns CDR1 SQVTM and CDR2 ANQGSEA. V trimming: 4 bases; J trimming: 5 bases; junction bases outside the gene matches: 5. CDR3 in DNA: TGCAGCGTTGTGACTAGCGGTTGGGAGACCCAGTACTTC. Translating gives CSVVTSGWETQYF. The variable domain in full, with the rest retrieved from reference TRBV29-1 and TRBJ2-5, is SAVISQKPSRDICQRGTSLTIQCQVDSQVTMMFWYRQQPGQSLTLIATANQGSEATYESGFVIDKFPISRPNLTFSTLTVSNMSPEDSSIYLCSVVTSGWETQYFGPGTRLLVL.